This T cell receptor (beta chain) was documented in a study of cytomegalovirus exposure and HLA in healthy donors. This CDR3 contains 14 residues. Germline CDR1 is PRHDT and CDR2 is FYEKMQ (reference sequence). Trimming took off 1 base at V and 5 bases at J, with 11 bases between the two ends. Concerning this clone itself: What it binds is unknown.

Although they were nominally healthy when sampled, donors likely had unrecorded immune exposures. Notes on the study in general: Later on, an analysis found that several of the most significant clusters appeared to be linked to common viral pathogens, which included parvovirus B19.

The PCR was carried out with 60 Vbeta primers and 13 Jbeta primers. Profiled with immunoSEQ multiplex PCR; TCRdb holds only in-frame clones, not every one. Its listing shows about 53,000 clones. This rearrangement joins TRBV13 to TRBJ2-5, with D possibly matching TRBD2 (6 bases). Source material: PBMCs. This TCR was sampled from a man between 18 and 29 years old in good health and CMV-seropositive. Here the CDR3 reads CASSLAGGVETQYF. The DNA for the CDR3 is TGTGCCAGCAGCTTAGCCGGGGGAGTTGAGACCCAGTACTTC.